This T cell receptor (beta chain) was sequenced in a study of shared clonotypes between healthy human individuals. The junction had 10 bases not matched to a gene; V was cut back by 4 bases and J by 1 base. The germline CDR1 and CDR2 sequences are SGDLS and YYNGEE. CDR3 length: 18 amino acids. Overall study results and limits: Non-shared clonotypes displayed generation probabilities falling below those of clonotypes present in all four donors. Investigators expected sequencing depth to affect clonotype sharing among donors.

Profiled with immunoSEQ multiplex PCR; TCRdb holds only in-frame clones, not every one. The sample comprises 2 million to 2.5 million clones, roughly 94% of which are singletons, and about 0.13% rests with the top ten. Notes on this clone: Its matching antigen is unknown.

The authors divided CD4+ cells into CD45RA+ naive and CD45RA-negative memory subsets. This chain uses TRBV9 with TRBJ1-6, with 8 bases matching TRBD1. The specimen sequenced was naive CD4+ T cells sorted from blood. Subset: CD45RA+ positively selected. This TCR derives from a man younger than 35 in good health. The CDR3 DNA is TGTGCCAGCAGCTCCTCGGGGCAGGGGGCTTCCTATAATTCACCCCTCCACTTT. Amino acid sequence: CASSSSGQGASYNSPLHF. The full variable domain, with the rest looked up from reference TRBV9 and TRBJ1-6, is DSGVTQTPKHLITATGQRVTLRCSPRSGDLSVYWYQQSLDQGLQFLIQYYNGEERAKGNILERFSAQQFPDLHSELNLSSLELGDSALYFCASSSSGQGASYNSPLHFGNGTRLTVT.